These T cell receptor beta chains were read from a single sample in a study of shared clonotypes between healthy human individuals. Assay used: immunoSEQ multiplex PCR; TCRdb lists only in-frame clones, some missing. The data show some 2,500,000 clones, over 85% seen once. The sample consisted of naive CD4+ T cells from PBMCs. The source of these receptors is a man between 18 and 35 years old in good health. Some clones in this sample may be carry-over from other donors' samples. Both conserved end residues are part of each CDR3. Each record gives: clone size, V gene, J gene, D gene, CDR3 DNA, CDR3 protein. The D gene is left open where the match is weak. Clone size is given for some rows only: seen once, a few or many times, or a class if the clone is expanded.

>-|TRBV28|TRBJ1-4|-
TGTGCCAGCAGTTCCCATACCCGGGACATTCTTTTT
CASSSHTRDILF
>-|TRBV2|TRBJ1-5|-
TGTGCCAGCAGTTTAGGTCGGCAGCCCCAGCATTTT
CASSLGRQPQHF
>-|TRBV2|TRBJ2-5|-
TGTGCCAGCAGTCAGGGTGGAGAGACCCAGTACTTC
CASSQGGETQYF
>-|TRBV5-1|TRBJ2-3|-
TGCGCCAGCAGCTTGGCCGCCCAGGCCGCCACAGATACGCAGTATTTT
CASSLAAQAATDTQYF
>-|TRBV5-1|TRBJ2-7|TRBD1
TGCGCCAGCAGCCAAGGGACAGGGGGGAACGAGCAGTACTTC
CASSQGTGGNEQYF
>-|TRBV5-1|TRBJ2-1|-
TGCGCCAGCAGGGACTCGAGCTCCTACAATGAGCAGTTCTTC
CASRDSSSYNEQFF
>-|TRBV28|TRBJ1-1|TRBD1
TGTGCCAGCAGCCGGACAGGGGTGACTGAAGCTTTCTTT
CASSRTGVTEAFF
>once|TRBV28|TRBJ1-4|-
TGTGCCAGCAGCCAACCCGACTACAGGGTGCGAGAAAAACTGTTTTTT
CASSQPDYRVREKLFF
>once|TRBV5-1|TRBJ1-4|TRBD1
TGCGCCAGCAGCATCAGGGACAGGAGCGGTCCTTCACCCCGTGAAAAACTGTTTTTT
CASSIRDRSGPSPREKLFF
>-|TRBV19|TRBJ1-4|-
TGTGCCAGTAGTATCAGGGGTGGTAATGAAAAACTGTTTTTT
CASSIRGGNEKLFF
>-|TRBV9|TRBJ2-7|TRBD2
TGTGCCAGCAGCGTGGGGACTAGCGGGCGGGGTACCTACGAGCAGTACTTC
CASSVGTSGRGTYEQYF
>-|TRBV29-1|TRBJ1-2|-
TGCAGCGTTTCTCAGGGGAGGGGGTTATACACCTTC
CSVSQGRGLYTF
>-|TRBV7-6|TRBJ2-3|-
TGTGCCAGCAGCCCTATCGGCGGGAGCACAGATACGCAGTATTTT
CASSPIGGSTDTQYF
>-|TRBV6-5|TRBJ1-2|-
TGTGCCAGCACCAACCAGGGTCTAGCTAACTATGGCTACACCTTC
CASTNQGLANYGYTF
>-|TRBV5-1|TRBJ2-2|TRBD1
TGCGCCAGCAGCACCGGGACAGGGACCGGGGAGCTGTTTTTT
CASSTGTGTGELFF
>-|TRBV9|TRBJ2-6|TRBD1
TGTGCCAGCAGCCTATCGACAGGGGCCGGGGCCAACGTCCTGACTTTC
CASSLSTGAGANVLTF
>-|TRBV5-6|TRBJ2-2|-
TGTGCCAGCAGCGAAGCCGGGACGGCGAACACCGGGGAGCTGTTTTTT
CASSEAGTANTGELFF
>-|TRBV6-5|TRBJ2-3|-
TGTGCCAGCAGTTACTCACTAGCAGGGACCGCAGATACGCAGTATTTT
CASSYSLAGTADTQYF
>-|TRBV5-1|TRBJ2-3|-
TGCGCCAGCAGCCCACCGGGGTATAGCGGGACAGGGGATACGCAGTATTTT
CASSPPGYSGTGDTQYF
>-|TRBV14|TRBJ2-1|TRBD2
TGTGCCAGCAGCCAAGAGGGAGCGGGATGGGGTGAGCAGTTCTTC
CASSQEGAGWGEQFF
>-|TRBV9|TRBJ2-7|TRBD1
TGTGCCAGCAGCCCCCAGGCCGACAGGGACGCCTACGAGCAGTACTTC
CASSPQADRDAYEQYF
>-|TRBV7-2|TRBJ2-7|-
TGTGCCAGCAGCTTTAGCGGTGAAAGCTCCTACGAGCAGTACTTC
CASSFSGESSYEQYF
>-|TRBV9|TRBJ2-3|TRBD2
TGTGCCAGCAGCGTAGGGAGCGGGAGGGTAGATACGCAGTATTTT
CASSVGSGRVDTQYF
>-|TRBV9|TRBJ1-1|-
TGTGCCAGCAGCGTATATGCAGACCCGAACACTGAAGCTTTCTTT
CASSVYADPNTEAFF
>-|TRBV15|TRBJ1-2|-
TGTGCCACCAGCAGAGTCGCAGGCGCTCTGACTAACTATGGCTACACCTTC
CATSRVAGALTNYGYTF
>-|TRBV2|TRBJ1-5|-
TGTGCCAGCAGTGACGGAATAAATCAGCCCCAGCATTTT
CASSDGINQPQHF
>-|TRBV7-9|TRBJ2-7|-
TGTGCCAGCAGCTTCCAGGGGTATAACTACGAGCAGTACTTC
CASSFQGYNYEQYF
>-|TRBV28|TRBJ1-1|-
TGTGCCAGCGATAATGGGAGGTACACTGAAGCTTTCTTT
CASDNGRYTEAFF
>-|TRBV28|TRBJ1-5|-
TGTGCCAGCAGTTTAGTCGGGCCATGGCCCCAGCATTTT
CASSLVGPWPQHF
>-|TRBV6-1|TRBJ1-4|-
TGTGCCAGCAGTGAGAGAGAAAAACTGTTTTTT
CASSEREKLFF
>-|TRBV4-1|TRBJ1-5|-
TGCGCCAGCAGCCAAGCCGTAGGCCCGATAACCCTCAATCAGCCCCAGCATTTT
CASSQAVGPITLNQPQHF
>-|TRBV9|TRBJ2-2|TRBD2
TGTGCCAGCAGCCCGCGCGGGAGAAGCGCCGGGGAGCTGTTTTTT
CASSPRGRSAGELFF
>-|TRBV7-7|TRBJ2-2|TRBD1
TGTGCCAGCAGTCGGGGGACAGGGTCCTCGAACACCGGGGAGCTGTTTTTT
CASSRGTGSSNTGELFF
>-|TRBV2|TRBJ2-1|-
TGTGCCACCGCTAGGGAACCCAATTACAATGAGCAGTTCTTC
CATAREPNYNEQFF
>-|TRBV28|TRBJ1-2|-
TGTGCCAGCAGTTTGGACAGCACGTCGGGCTACACCTTC
CASSLDSTSGYTF
>-|TRBV18|TRBJ2-7|-
TGTGCCAGCTCACCAGCGCGACTAGGCTACGAGCAGTACTTC
CASSPARLGYEQYF
>-|TRBV7-9|TRBJ2-6|-
TGTGCCAGCAGCTTAAGGCAGGGGAACGGGGCCAACGTCCTGACTTTC
CASSLRQGNGANVLTF
>-|TRBV5-5|TRBJ1-5|TRBD1
TGTGCCAGCAGCTGGGACAGGGGGAATCAGCCCCAGCATTTT
CASSWDRGNQPQHF
>-|TRBV29-1|TRBJ2-2|-
TGCAGCGCCGGCCGGGGGACCACCGGGGAGCTGTTTTTT
CSAGRGTTGELFF
>once|TRBV10-3|TRBJ2-3|TRBD1
TGTGCCATCAGTGGGAAGACAGGGGCCCCCACAGATACGCAGTATTTT
CAISGKTGAPTDTQYF
>-|TRBV7-6|TRBJ2-7|TRBD2
TGTGCCAGCAGCTCTGGGGGGGGCAGGATAAGCGGGAGGTTCTCCTACGAGCAGTACTTC
CASSSGGGRISGRFSYEQYF
>-|TRBV27|TRBJ1-3|-
TGTGCCAGCAGTGCAGGGGCTGGAAACACCATATATTTT
CASSAGAGNTIYF
>-|TRBV7-8|TRBJ2-7|TRBD1
TGTGCCAGCAGAAGGGACAGGGGGTCGGGCGGGCCCTACGAGCAGTACTTC
CASRRDRGSGGPYEQYF
>-|TRBV7-9|TRBJ2-1|TRBD1
TGTGCCAGCAGCTCCCCGGGACAGTCCAATGAGCAGTTCTTC
CASSSPGQSNEQFF
>-|TRBV5-1|TRBJ2-7|TRBD1
TGCGCCAGCACCCGACAGGGCTACGAGCAGTACTTC
CASTRQGYEQYF
>once|TRBV28|TRBJ2-1|-
TGTGCCAGCAGAGGAAGGGGGAGCTCCTACAATGAGCAGTTCTTC
CASRGRGSSYNEQFF
>few|TRBV4-2|TRBJ1-5|-
TGTGCCAGCAGCCAAGAGCTTATCCGGGATGACAATCAGCCCCAGCATTTT
CASSQELIRDDNQPQHF
>-|TRBV18|TRBJ2-7|-
TGTGCCAGCTCACTGGGACCGATCTACGAGCAGTACTTC
CASSLGPIYEQYF
>-|TRBV28|TRBJ1-5|TRBD1
TGTGCCAGCCGTAGACAGGGGGAGCCCCAGCATTTT
CASRRQGEPQHF
>-|TRBV5-1|TRBJ2-5|-
TGCGCCAGCAGCTTTAATCGAGAGACCCAGTACTTC
CASSFNRETQYF
>-|TRBV28|TRBJ1-4|TRBD1
TGTGCCAGCAGCCCAGGGGGGGCACTAACTAATGAAAAACTGTTTTTT
CASSPGGALTNEKLFF
>once|TRBV7-2|TRBJ2-5|-
TGTGCCAGCAGCTCCGCGGGTTTCCAAGAGACCCAGTACTTC
CASSSAGFQETQYF
>once|TRBV5-6|TRBJ2-7|-
TGTGCCAGCAGCTTATCTCTCTACGAGCAGTACTTC
CASSLSLYEQYF
>-|TRBV19|TRBJ2-7|TRBD1
TGTGCCAGTAGTTGGTCCGGGACAGTTGCCTACGAGCAGTACTTC
CASSWSGTVAYEQYF
>once|TRBV5-1|TRBJ2-1|-
TGCGCCAGCAGCTTGGAAATGAGCGATGAGCAGTTCTTC
CASSLEMSDEQFF
>few|TRBV7-9|TRBJ1-1|-
TGTGCCAGCAGCTTAGGGGGGAAGGCTTTCTTT
CASSLGGKAFF
>-|TRBV19|TRBJ2-1|TRBD2
TGTGCCAGTAGTATCCGACTAGCGGGGAACAATGAGCAGTTCTTC
CASSIRLAGNNEQFF
>-|TRBV19|TRBJ1-5|-
TGTGCCAGTAGTATAGTCGGGGAGGGGATAAATCAGCCCCAGCATTTT
CASSIVGEGINQPQHF
>-|TRBV5-8|TRBJ2-2|-
TGTGCCAGCAGCGATACCCGAGGGAGGGGGTACACCGGGGAGCTGTTTTTT
CASSDTRGRGYTGELFF
>-|TRBV28|TRBJ1-1|-
TGTGCCAGCAGTTACAGGGTTAGGGGTGAAGCTTTCTTT
CASSYRVRGEAFF